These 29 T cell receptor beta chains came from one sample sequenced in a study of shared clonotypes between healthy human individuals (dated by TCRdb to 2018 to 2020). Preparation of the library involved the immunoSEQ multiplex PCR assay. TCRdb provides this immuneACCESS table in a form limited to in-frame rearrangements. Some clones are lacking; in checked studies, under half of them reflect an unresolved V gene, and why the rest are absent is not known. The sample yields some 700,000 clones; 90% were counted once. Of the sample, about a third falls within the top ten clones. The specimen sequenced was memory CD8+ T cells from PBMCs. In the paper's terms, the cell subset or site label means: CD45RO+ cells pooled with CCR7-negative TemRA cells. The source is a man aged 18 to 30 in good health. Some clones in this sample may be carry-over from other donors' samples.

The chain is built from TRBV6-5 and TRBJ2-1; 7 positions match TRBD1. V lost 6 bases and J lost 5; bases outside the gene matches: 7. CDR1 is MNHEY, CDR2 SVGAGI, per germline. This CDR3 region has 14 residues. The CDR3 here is CASRRQGEHNEQFF. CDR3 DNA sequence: TGTGCCAGCAGACGACAGGGTGAACACAATGAGCAGTTCTTC.

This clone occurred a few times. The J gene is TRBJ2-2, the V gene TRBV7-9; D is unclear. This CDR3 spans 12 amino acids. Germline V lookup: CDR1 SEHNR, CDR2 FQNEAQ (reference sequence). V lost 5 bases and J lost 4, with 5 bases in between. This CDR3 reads CASSDITGELFF. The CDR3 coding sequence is TGTGCCAGCAGCGACATCACCGGGGAGCTGTTTTTT. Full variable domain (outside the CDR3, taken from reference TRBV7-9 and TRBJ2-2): DTGVSQNPRHKITKRGQNVTFRCDPISEHNRLYWYRQTLGQGPEFLTYFQNEAQLEKSRLLSDRFSAERPKGSFSTLEIQRTEQGDSAMYLCASSDITGELFFGEGSRLTVL.

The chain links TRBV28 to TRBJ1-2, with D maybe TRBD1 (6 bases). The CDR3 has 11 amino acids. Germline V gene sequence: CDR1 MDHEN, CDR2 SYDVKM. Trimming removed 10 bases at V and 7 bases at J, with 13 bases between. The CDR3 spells CATRGISGYTF. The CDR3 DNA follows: TGTGCCACCAGGGGCATCTCTGGCTACACCTTC.

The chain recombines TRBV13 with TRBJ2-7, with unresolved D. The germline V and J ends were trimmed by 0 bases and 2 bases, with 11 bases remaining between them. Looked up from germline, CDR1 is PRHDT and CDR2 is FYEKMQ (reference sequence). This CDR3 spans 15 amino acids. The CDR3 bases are TGTGCCAGCAGCTTAGGTCGCCCCCACGCCTACGAGCAGTACTTC. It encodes CASSLGRPHAYEQYF. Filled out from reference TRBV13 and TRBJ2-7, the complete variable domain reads AAGVIQSPRHLIKEKRETATLKCYPIPRHDTVYWYQQGPGQDPQFLISFYEKMQSDKGSIPDRFSAQQFSDYHSELNMSSLELGDSALYFCASSLGRPHAYEQYFGPGTRLTVT.

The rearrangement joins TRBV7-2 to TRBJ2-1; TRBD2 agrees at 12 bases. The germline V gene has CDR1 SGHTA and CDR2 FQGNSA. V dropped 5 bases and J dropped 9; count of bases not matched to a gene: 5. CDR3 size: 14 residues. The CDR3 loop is CASSPRLAGVEQFF. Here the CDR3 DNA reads TGTGCCAGCAGCCCACGACTAGCGGGAGTTGAGCAGTTCTTC.

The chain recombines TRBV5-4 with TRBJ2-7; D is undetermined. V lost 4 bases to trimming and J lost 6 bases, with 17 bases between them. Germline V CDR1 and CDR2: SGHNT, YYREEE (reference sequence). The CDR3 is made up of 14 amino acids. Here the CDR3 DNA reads TGTGCCAGCAGCCCAAGACCGATTTTCTGCGAGCAGTACTTC. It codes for CASSPRPIFCEQYF.

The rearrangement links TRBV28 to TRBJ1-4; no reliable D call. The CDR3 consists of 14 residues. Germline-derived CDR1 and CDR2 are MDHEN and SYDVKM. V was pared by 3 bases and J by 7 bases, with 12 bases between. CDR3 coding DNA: TGTGCCAGCAGTTTTATGGTCGCGGGTGAAAAACTGTTTTTT. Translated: CASSFMVAGEKLFF.

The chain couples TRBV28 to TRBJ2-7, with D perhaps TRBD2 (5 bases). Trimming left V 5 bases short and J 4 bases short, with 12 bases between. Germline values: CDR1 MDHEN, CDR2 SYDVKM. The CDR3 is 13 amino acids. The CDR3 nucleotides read TGTGCCAGCAGTCCCCGGGGAGAGTACGAGCAGTACTTC. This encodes CASSPRGEYEQYF.

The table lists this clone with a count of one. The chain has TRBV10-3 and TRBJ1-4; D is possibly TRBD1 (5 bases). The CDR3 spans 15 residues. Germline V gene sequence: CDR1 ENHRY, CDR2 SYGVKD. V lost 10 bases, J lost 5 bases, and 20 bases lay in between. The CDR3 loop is CANSKGLGGNEKLFF. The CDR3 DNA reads TGTGCCAACAGCAAGGGGTTGGGGGGGAATGAAAAACTGTTTTTT.

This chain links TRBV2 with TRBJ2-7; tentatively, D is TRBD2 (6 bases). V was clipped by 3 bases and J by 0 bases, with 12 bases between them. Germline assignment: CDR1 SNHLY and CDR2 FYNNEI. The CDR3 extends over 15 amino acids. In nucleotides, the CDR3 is TGTGCCAGCAGTGAGTGGACTACGAGCTCCTACGAGCAGTACTTC. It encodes CASSEWTTSSYEQYF.

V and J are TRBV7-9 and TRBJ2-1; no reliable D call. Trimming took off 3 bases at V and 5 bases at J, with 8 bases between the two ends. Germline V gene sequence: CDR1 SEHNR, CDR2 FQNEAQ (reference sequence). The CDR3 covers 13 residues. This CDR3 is CASSFKRDNEQFF. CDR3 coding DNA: TGTGCCAGCAGCTTTAAGAGAGACAATGAGCAGTTCTTC.

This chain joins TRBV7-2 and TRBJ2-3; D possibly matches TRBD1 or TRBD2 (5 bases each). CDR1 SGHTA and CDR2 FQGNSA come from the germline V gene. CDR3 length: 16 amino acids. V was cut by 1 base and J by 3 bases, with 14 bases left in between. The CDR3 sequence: CASSLGGFDATDTQYF. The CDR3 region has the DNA TGTGCCAGCAGCTTAGGGGGGTTTGACGCAACAGATACGCAGTATTTT.

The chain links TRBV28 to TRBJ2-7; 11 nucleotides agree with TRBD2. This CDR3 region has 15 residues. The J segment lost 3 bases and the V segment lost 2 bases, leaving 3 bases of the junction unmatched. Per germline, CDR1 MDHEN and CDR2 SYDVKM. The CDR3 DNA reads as TGTGCCAGCAGTTTAAGACTAGCGGGAAACTACGAGCAGTACTTC. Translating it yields CASSLRLAGNYEQYF.

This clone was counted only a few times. Here the CDR3 reads CASSVDREDYGYTF. The CDR3 DNA reads as TGTGCCAGCAGCGTAGATAGGGAAGACTATGGCTACACCTTC. This chain joins TRBV9 and TRBJ1-2; D is undetermined. Germline values: CDR1 SGDLS, CDR2 YYNGEE. Deletions cut 0 bases from V and 3 bases from J, with 9 bases between. The CDR3 sequence is 14 residues long.

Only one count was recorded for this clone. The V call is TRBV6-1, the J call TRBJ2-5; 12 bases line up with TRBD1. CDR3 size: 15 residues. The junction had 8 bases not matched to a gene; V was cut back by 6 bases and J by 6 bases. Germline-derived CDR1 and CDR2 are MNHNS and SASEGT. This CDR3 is CASRTGTGGGKTQYF. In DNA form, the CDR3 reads TGTGCCAGCAGAACCGGGACAGGGGGCGGAAAGACCCAGTACTTC.

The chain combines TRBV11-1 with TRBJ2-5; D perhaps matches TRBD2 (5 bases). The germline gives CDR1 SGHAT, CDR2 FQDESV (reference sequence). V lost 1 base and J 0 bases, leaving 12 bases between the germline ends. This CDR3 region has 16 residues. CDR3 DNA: TGTGCCAGCAGCTTAGTCAGCGGTAATTACCAAGAGACCCAGTACTTC. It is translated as CASSLVSGNYQETQYF.

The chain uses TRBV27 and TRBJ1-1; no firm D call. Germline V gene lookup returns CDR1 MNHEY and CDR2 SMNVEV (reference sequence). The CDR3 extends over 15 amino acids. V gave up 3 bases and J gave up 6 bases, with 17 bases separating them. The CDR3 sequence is CASSLYLGFGAEAFF. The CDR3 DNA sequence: TGTGCCAGCAGTTTGTATTTGGGGTTTGGCGCTGAAGCTTTCTTT.

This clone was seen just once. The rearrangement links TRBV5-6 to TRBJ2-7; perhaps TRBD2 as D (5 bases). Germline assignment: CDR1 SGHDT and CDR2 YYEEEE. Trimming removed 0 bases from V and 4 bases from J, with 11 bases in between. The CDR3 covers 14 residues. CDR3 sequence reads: CASSLGRQLYEQYF. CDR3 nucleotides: TGTGCCAGCAGCTTGGGGAGGCAGCTATACGAGCAGTACTTC. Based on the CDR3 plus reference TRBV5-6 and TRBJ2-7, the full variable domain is DAGVTQSPTHLIKTRGQQVTLRCSPKSGHDTVSWYQQALGQGPQFIFQYYEEEERQRGNFPDRFSGHQFPNYSSELNVNALLLGDSALYLCASSLGRQLYEQYFGPGTRLTVT.

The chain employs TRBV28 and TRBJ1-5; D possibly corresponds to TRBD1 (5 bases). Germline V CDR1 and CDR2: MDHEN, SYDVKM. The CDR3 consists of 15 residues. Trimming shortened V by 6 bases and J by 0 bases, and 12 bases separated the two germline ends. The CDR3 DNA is TGTGCCAGCAGCCAGACAGATTATAGCAATCAGCCCCAGCATTTT. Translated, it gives CASSQTDYSNQPQHF.

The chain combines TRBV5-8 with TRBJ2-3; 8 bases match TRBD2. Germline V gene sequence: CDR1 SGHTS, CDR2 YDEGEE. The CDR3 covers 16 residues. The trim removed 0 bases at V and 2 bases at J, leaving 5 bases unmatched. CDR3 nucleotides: TGTGCCAGCAGCTTGGGCACTAGCGGCTACACAGATACGCAGTATTTT. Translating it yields CASSLGTSGYTDTQYF.

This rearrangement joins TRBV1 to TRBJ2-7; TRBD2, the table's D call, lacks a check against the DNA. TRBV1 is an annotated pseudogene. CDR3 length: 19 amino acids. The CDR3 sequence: CTSSQGRSRVAGTSYEQYF. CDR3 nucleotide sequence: TGCACCAGCAGCCAAGGTCGGTCGAGAGTAGCGGGGACCTCCTACGAGCAGTACTTC.

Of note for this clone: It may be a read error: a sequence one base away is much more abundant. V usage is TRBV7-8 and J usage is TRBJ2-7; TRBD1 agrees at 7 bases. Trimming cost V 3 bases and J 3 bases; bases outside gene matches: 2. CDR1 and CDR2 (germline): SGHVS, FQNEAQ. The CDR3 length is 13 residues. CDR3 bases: TGTGCCAGCAGCTTGGGACAGAACTACGAGCAGTACTTC. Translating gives CASSLGQNYEQYF.

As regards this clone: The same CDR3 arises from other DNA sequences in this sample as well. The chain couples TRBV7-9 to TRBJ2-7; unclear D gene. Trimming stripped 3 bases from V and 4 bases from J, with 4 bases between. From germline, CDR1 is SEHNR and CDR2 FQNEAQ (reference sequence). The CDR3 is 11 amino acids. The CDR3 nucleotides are TGTGCCAGCAGCTTTTCGTACGAGCAGTACTTC. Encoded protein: CASSFSYEQYF. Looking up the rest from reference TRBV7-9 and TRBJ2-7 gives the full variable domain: DTGVSQNPRHKITKRGQNVTFRCDPISEHNRLYWYRQTLGQGPEFLTYFQNEAQLEKSRLLSDRFSAERPKGSFSTLEIQRTEQGDSAMYLCASSFSYEQYFGPGTRLTVT.

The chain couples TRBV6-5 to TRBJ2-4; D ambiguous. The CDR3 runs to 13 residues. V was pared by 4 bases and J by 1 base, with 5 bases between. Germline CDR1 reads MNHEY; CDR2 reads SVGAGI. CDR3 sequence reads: CASSSAAKNIQYF. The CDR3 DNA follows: TGTGCCAGCAGTTCCGCCGCCAAAAACATTCAGTACTTC.

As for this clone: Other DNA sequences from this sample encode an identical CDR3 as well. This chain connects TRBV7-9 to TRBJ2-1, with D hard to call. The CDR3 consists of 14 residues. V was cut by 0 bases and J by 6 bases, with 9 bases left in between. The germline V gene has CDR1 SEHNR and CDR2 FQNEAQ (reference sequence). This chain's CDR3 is CASSLASAANEQFF. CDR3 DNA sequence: TGTGCCAGCAGCTTAGCTTCCGCAGCCAATGAGCAGTTCTTC.

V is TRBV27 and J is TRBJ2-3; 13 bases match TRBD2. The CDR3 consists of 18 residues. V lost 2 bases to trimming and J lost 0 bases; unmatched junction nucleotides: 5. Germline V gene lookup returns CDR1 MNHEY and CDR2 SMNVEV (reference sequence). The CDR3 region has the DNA TGTGCCAGCAGTTTAGTACTAGCGGGAGGGCCGAGCACAGATACGCAGTATTTT. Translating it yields CASSLVLAGGPSTDTQYF.

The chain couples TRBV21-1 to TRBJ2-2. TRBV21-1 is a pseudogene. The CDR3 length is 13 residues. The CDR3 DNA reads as TGTGCCAGCAGCAAGTTGGGCACCGGGGAGCTGTTTTTT. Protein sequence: CASSKLGTGELFF.

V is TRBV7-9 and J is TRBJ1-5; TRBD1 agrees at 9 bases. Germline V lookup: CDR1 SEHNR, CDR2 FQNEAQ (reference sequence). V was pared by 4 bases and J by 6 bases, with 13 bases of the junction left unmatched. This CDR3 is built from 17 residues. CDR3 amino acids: CASSSISTGGNIQPQHF. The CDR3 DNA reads TGTGCCAGCAGCTCGATCTCGACAGGGGGGAACATTCAGCCCCAGCATTTT.

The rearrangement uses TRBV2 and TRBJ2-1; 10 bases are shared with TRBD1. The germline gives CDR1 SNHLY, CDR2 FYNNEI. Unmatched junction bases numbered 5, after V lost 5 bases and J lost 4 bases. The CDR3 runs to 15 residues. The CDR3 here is CASSSGTGEYNEQFF. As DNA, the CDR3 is TGTGCCAGCAGTTCCGGGACAGGGGAATACAATGAGCAGTTCTTC. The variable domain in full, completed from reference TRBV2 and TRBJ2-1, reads EPEVTQTPSHQVTQMGQEVILRCVPISNHLYFYWYRQILGQKVEFLVSFYNNEISEKSEIFDDQFSVERPDGSNFTLKIRSTKLEDSAMYFCASSSGTGEYNEQFFGPGTRLTVL.